A single sample gave rise to the 21 T cell receptor beta chains below, sequenced in a study of PD-1 blockade in classical Hodgkin lymphoma. Relapses following autologous stem cell transplantation were seen in all patients, with brentuximab vedotin exposure varying. The table came from immunoSEQ multiplex PCR; TCRdb's copy has only in-frame clones and leaves some out. The data show approximately 160,000 clones, less than 80% seen once. Source: peripheral blood mononuclear cells (PBMCs), taken before the second cycle of nivolumab. The source is a human donor with classical Hodgkin lymphoma.

The V call is TRBV11-2, the J call TRBJ1-4; the D is unclear. With 5 bases removed from V and 0 bases from J, the gap between germline ends came to 4 bases. In germline, CDR1 is SGHAT, CDR2 FQNNGV. The length of the CDR3 is 13 residues. CDR3 sequence reads: CASSQATNEKLFF. CDR3 in DNA: TGTGCCAGCAGCCAAGCAACTAATGAAAAACTGTTTTTT.

V usage is TRBV4-2 and J usage is TRBJ2-2; D might be TRBD2 (6 bases). V was clipped by 1 base and J by 5 bases, with 17 bases between them. Germline V lookup: CDR1 LGHNA, CDR2 YNFKEQ. The CDR3 consists of 17 residues. The CDR3 DNA sequence: TGTGCCAGCAGCCAAGTGCACTCGGGAGTTTGGACCGGGGAGCTGTTTTTT. Translating it yields CASSQVHSGVWTGELFF.

The chain links TRBV4-1 to TRBJ2-3, with 15 bases identical to TRBD2. Germline-derived CDR1 and CDR2 are MGHRA and YSYEKL. CDR3 length equals 18 residues. J was trimmed by 11 bases and V by 1 base; bases with no gene match: 13. This CDR3 is CASSQANPGTSGRTRQYF. CDR3 in DNA: TGCGCCAGCAGCCAAGCTAATCCCGGGACTAGCGGGAGGACGAGGCAGTATTTT.

V usage is TRBV5-4 and J usage is TRBJ2-3, with 9 positions matching TRBD2. The junction had 4 bases not matched to a gene; V was cut back by 4 bases and J by 4 bases. The CDR3 sequence is 14 residues long. Germline loops: CDR1 SGHNT, CDR2 YYREEE (reference sequence). CDR3 loop: CASSIAGASDTQYF. The CDR3 DNA reads TGTGCCAGCAGCATAGCGGGGGCTTCAGATACGCAGTATTTT. Full variable domain (rest looked up from reference TRBV5-4 and TRBJ2-3): ETGVTQSPTHLIKTRGQQVTLRCSSQSGHNTVSWYQQALGQGPQFIFQYYREEENGRGNFPPRFSGLQFPNYSSELNVNALELDDSALYLCASSIAGASDTQYFGPGTRLTVL.

The gene calls are TRBV29-1 and TRBJ2-7, with 7 positions matching TRBD2. Trimming removed 2 bases from V and 7 bases from J; junction bases left unmatched: 14. The CDR3 extends over 15 amino acids. CDR1 SQVTM and CDR2 ANQGSEA come from the germline V gene. The CDR3 sequence is CSVEHQGGSSREQYF. The DNA for the CDR3 is TGCAGCGTTGAACACCAGGGAGGGAGCTCTAGAGAGCAGTACTTC.

The V call is TRBV5-4, the J call TRBJ2-2; 7 positions match TRBD1. CDR3 size: 14 residues. Trimming took 3 bases from V and 5 from J; bases not matched to a gene: 4. Germline CDR1 is SGHNT and CDR2 is YYREEE (reference sequence). CDR3 coding DNA: TGTGCCAGCAGCTGGACAGGTCCGACCGGGGAGCTGTTTTTT. Encoded protein: CASSWTGPTGELFF.

The chain links TRBV7-3 to TRBJ2-2; D not certain. There are 14 residues in the CDR3. Germline V gives CDR1 SGHTA, CDR2 FQGTGA. Trimming left V 3 bases short and J 5 bases short, with 10 bases between. The CDR3 region is CASSFGPETGELFF. The DNA for the CDR3 is TGTGCCAGCAGCTTCGGGCCGGAGACCGGGGAGCTGTTTTTT.

This clone was seen more than once but under ten times. The chain is built from TRBV2 and TRBJ1-5, with D uncertain. The V gene lost 4 bases and the J gene lost 0 bases, with 7 bases spanning the gap. Germline CDR1 reads SNHLY; CDR2 reads FYNNEI. This CDR3 has 14 amino acids. CDR3 coding DNA: TGTGCCAGCAGTGGAGGGTATAGCAATCAGCCCCAGCATTTT. Translating it yields CASSGGYSNQPQHF.

DNA of the CDR3: TGTGCCAGCAGCTCCATTTTAGCTTACCCGGCGACAGATACGCAGTATTTT. This sequence encodes CASSSILAYPATDTQYF. The V and J genes are TRBV7-8 and TRBJ2-3, with no clear D. CDR1 and CDR2 from the germline V gene are SGHVS and FQNEAQ. V lost 4 bases and J lost 3, with 20 bases in between. The CDR3 contains 17 residues. Full variable domain (missing parts from reference TRBV7-8 and TRBJ2-3): GAGVSQSPRYKVAKRGQDVALRCDPISGHVSLFWYQQALGQGPEFLTYFQNEAQLDKSGLPSDRFFAERPEGSVSTLKIQRTQQEDSAVYLCASSSILAYPATDTQYFGPGTRLTVL.

The J gene is TRBJ2-4, the V gene TRBV25-1, with 7 positions matching TRBD1. CDR1 and CDR2 from the germline V gene are MGHDK and SYGVNS. V lost 3 bases, J lost 1 base, and 3 bases stayed unmatched. This CDR3 region has 15 residues. The CDR3 loop is CASSDSTGAKNIQYF. The CDR3 region has the DNA TGTGCCAGCAGTGACTCGACAGGGGCCAAAAACATTCAGTACTTC.

This clone was seen just once. V and J are TRBV6-1 and TRBJ2-3, with 8 bases lining up with TRBD2. The CDR3 has 16 amino acids. CDR1 and CDR2 from the germline V gene are MNHNS and SASEGT. V gave up 3 bases and J gave up 8 bases; unmatched junction bases: 13. CDR3 amino acids: CASSDLAGGVALTQYF. CDR3 in DNA: TGTGCCAGCAGTGATCTGGCGGGGGGCGTAGCCCTTACGCAGTATTTT.

This clone was found a few times. The chain links TRBV30 to TRBJ1-1; D ambiguous. V lost 0 bases, J lost 4 bases, and 6 bases lay in between. This CDR3 contains 12 residues. CDR1 and CDR2 (germline): GTSNPN, SVGIG (reference sequence). DNA of the CDR3: TGTGCCTGGAGTGTAGTGTTCACTGAAGCTTTCTTT. It yields the protein CAWSVVFTEAFF.

V usage is TRBV5-1 and J usage is TRBJ2-3; 13 bases agree with TRBD2. V gave up 0 bases and J gave up 1 base; unmatched junction bases: 2. The CDR3 has 17 residues. Germline V CDR1 and CDR2: SGHRS, YFSETQ. Written as DNA, the CDR3 is TGCGCCAGCAGCTTGGGGACTAGCGGGAGTGGCACAGATACGCAGTATTTT. Protein sequence: CASSLGTSGSGTDTQYF. Complete variable domain (other parts from reference TRBV5-1 and TRBJ2-3): KAGVTQTPRYLIKTRGQQVTLSCSPISGHRSVSWYQQTPGQGLQFLFEYFSETQRNKGNFPGRFSGRQFSNSRSEMNVSTLELGDSALYLCASSLGTSGSGTDTQYFGPGTRLTVL.

The chain has TRBV6-5 and TRBJ2-3, with 7 bases matching TRBD1. Unmatched junction bases numbered 4, after V lost 7 bases and J lost 0 bases. The germline gives CDR1 MNHEY, CDR2 SVGAGI. The CDR3 has 14 amino acids. The CDR3 region has the DNA TGTGCCAGCACCCTGGACAGGAGCACAGATACGCAGTATTTT. Translated, it gives CASTLDRSTDTQYF.

In DNA form, the CDR3 reads TGTGCCAGCAAAGGAGCGGTCCAAGAGACCCAGTACTTC. It specifies CASKGAVQETQYF. The gene calls are TRBV6-6 and TRBJ2-5, with TRBD2 as a possible D gene (5 bases). Germline V gives CDR1 MNHNY, CDR2 SVGAGI (reference sequence). The CDR3 sequence is 13 residues long. V was pared by 7 bases and J by 1 base, with 10 bases between.

The CDR3 sequence: CASRIGGLNTEAFF. Here the CDR3 DNA reads TGTGCCAGCCGGATCGGGGGTCTGAACACTGAAGCTTTCTTT. The chain carries TRBV6-1 and TRBJ1-1; a possible D gene is TRBD1 (5 bases). In germline, CDR1 is MNHNS, CDR2 SASEGT. V lost 8 bases, J lost 0 bases, and 13 bases lay in between. The CDR3 contains 14 residues.

The chain carries TRBV7-9 and TRBJ2-2; D remains ambiguous. From germline, CDR1 is SEHNR and CDR2 FQNEAQ (reference sequence). Deletions cut 4 bases from V and 3 bases from J, with 9 bases between. This CDR3 is built from 14 residues. The CDR3 region is CASSYDTYTGELFF. The CDR3 DNA is TGTGCCAGCAGCTACGACACGTACACCGGGGAGCTGTTTTTT.

The chain couples TRBV18 to TRBJ2-7, with D possibly TRBD1 on 5 matching bases. Germline CDR1 reads KGHSH; CDR2 reads LQKENI. The CDR3 has 13 residues. V was pared by 8 bases and J by 5 bases, with 16 bases between. CDR3 region: CASSTMGQNEQYF. In nucleotides, the CDR3 is TGTGCCAGCAGCACAATGGGGCAGAACGAGCAGTACTTC.

In its sample, this clone was seen once. The chain is built from TRBV27 and TRBJ2-5; D may be TRBD1 or TRBD2 (5 bases each). Germline CDR1 is MNHEY and CDR2 is SMNVEV (reference sequence). This CDR3 has 14 residues. The V gene lost 5 bases and the J gene lost 2 bases, with 12 bases spanning the gap. CDR3 region: CASSGSREQETQYF. DNA of the CDR3: TGTGCCAGCAGTGGAAGCAGGGAGCAAGAGACCCAGTACTTC.

This chain uses TRBV11-2 with TRBJ1-2; 8 nucleotides line up with TRBD1. Germline V lookup: CDR1 SGHAT, CDR2 FQNNGV. V lost 2 bases and J lost 6; bases outside the gene matches: 5. The CDR3 totals 14 residues. The CDR3 region has the DNA TGTGCCAGCAGCTTACTAGCGACAGGGGATGGCTACACCTTC. It encodes CASSLLATGDGYTF.

The chain employs TRBV27 and TRBJ1-4; TRBD1 agrees at 10 bases. The CDR3 sequence is 16 residues long. In germline, CDR1 is MNHEY, CDR2 SMNVEV (reference sequence). After removal of 6 bases from V and 7 bases from J, the junction contained 11 bases not matched to a gene. The CDR3 region is CASRRSAGTGAEKLFF. The CDR3 DNA reads TGTGCCAGCAGACGCTCCGCCGGGACAGGGGCTGAAAAACTGTTTTTT.